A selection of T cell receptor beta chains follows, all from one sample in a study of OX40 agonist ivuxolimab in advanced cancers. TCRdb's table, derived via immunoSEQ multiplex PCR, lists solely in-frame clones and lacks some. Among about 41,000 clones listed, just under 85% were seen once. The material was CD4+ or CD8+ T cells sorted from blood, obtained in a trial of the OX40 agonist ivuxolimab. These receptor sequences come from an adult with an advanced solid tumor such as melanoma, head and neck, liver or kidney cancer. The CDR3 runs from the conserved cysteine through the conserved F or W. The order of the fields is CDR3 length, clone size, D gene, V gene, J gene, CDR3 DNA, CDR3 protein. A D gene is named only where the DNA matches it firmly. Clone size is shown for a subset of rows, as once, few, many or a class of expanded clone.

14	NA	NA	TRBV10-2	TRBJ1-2	TGCGCCAGCAGTGTTAACGACAGGTCTACGGGCTACACCTTC	CASSVNDRSTGYTF
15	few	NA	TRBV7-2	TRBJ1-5	TGTGCCAGCAGCTTAGTAGGCTTGAGCAATCAGCCCCAGCATTTT	CASSLVGLSNQPQHF
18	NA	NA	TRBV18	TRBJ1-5	TGTGCCAGCTCACGGTCTACCTGGGGGGTTACAGGCAATCAGCCCCAGCATTTT	CASSRSTWGVTGNQPQHF
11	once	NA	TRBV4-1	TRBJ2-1	TGCGCCAGCAGCCAAGAGAATGAGCAGTTCTTC	CASSQENEQFF
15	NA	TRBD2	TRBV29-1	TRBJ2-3	TGCAGCTTTACGCGGGGACTAGTCCGCACAGATACGCAGTATTTT	CSFTRGLVRTDTQYF
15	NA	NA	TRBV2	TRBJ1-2	TGTGCCAGCGGAGGGCATTCATTTTCTTCCTATGGCTACACCTTC	CASGGHSFSSYGYTF
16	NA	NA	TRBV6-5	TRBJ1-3	TGTGCCAGCAGTTACGGATTCATACCCTCTGGAAACACCATATATTTT	CASSYGFIPSGNTIYF
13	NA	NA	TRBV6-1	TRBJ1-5	TGTGCCAGCATTAATAGGATCAATCAGCCCCAGCATTTT	CASINRINQPQHF
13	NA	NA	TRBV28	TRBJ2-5	TGTGCCAGCAGTTTCGGGCGAGGAGAGACCCAGTACTTC	CASSFGRGETQYF
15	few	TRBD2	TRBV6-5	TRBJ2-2	TGTGCCAGCAGCCAAATGGGCGGGAGCGCCGGGGAGCTGTTTTTT	CASSQMGGSAGELFF
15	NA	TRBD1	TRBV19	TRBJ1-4	TGTGCCAGTAGATCAGGGACAGGGGGCGACGAAAAACTGTTTTTT	CASRSGTGGDEKLFF
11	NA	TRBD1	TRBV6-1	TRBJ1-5	TGTGCCAGCAGTGACGACGACAGGGAGCATTTT	CASSDDDREHF
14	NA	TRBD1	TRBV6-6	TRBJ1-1	TGTGCCAGCAGTGGGACAGGATGGGGCACTGAAGCTTTCTTT	CASSGTGWGTEAFF
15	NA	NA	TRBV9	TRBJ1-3	TGTGCCAGCAGCGGGGAGGCACACTCTGGAAACACCATATATTTT	CASSGEAHSGNTIYF
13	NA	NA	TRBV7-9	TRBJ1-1	TGTGCCAGCAGGAAGAGCCGAAACACTGAAGCTTTCTTT	CASRKSRNTEAFF
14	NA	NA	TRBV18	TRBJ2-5	TGTGCCAGCTCACCGGGAACAGGGAGAGAGACCCAGTACTTC	CASSPGTGRETQYF
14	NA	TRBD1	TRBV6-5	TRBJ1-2	TGTGCCACCCGCTCCGGACAGGGCCACTATGGCTACACCTTC	CATRSGQGHYGYTF
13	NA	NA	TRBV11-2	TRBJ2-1	TGTGCCAGCAGCTTGCAGTCGATGAATGAGCAGTTCTTC	CASSLQSMNEQFF
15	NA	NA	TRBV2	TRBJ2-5	TGTGCCAGCAGTGAAGATCTTGGGGGAGGCGAGACCCAGTACTTC	CASSEDLGGGETQYF
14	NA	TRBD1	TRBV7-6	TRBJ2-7	TGTGCCAGCAGCTTAGCGGGGACAGCCTACGAGCAGTACTTC	CASSLAGTAYEQYF
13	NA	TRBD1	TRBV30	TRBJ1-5	TGTGCCTGGAGTAGGGCAGGGGGGCAGCCCCAGCATTTT	CAWSRAGGQPQHF
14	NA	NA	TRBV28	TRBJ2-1	TGTGCCAGCAGTTACAGGGACACTATGTCTGAGCAGTTCTTC	CASSYRDTMSEQFF
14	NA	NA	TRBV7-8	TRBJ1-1	TGTGCCAGCAGCCCCCCGAGACAGAACACTGAAGCTTTCTTT	CASSPPRQNTEAFF
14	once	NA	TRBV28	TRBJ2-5	TGTGCCAGCAGTTTGGAAGGGAATCAAGAGACCCAGTACTTC	CASSLEGNQETQYF
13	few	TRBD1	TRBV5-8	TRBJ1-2	TGTGCCAGCAGCCCGGACAGGGCGGATGGCTACACCTTC	CASSPDRADGYTF
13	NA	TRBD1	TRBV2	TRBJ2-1	TGTGCCAGCAGAGGGACAGGGGTTGGTGAGCAGTTCTTC	CASRGTGVGEQFF
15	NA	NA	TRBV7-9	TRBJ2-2	TGTGCCAGCATCCCCAAGGGGTGGGGAACCGGGGAGCTGTTTTTT	CASIPKGWGTGELFF
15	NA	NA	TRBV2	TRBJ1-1	TGTGCCAGCAGTGAGTGGACAGTCCGAGACACTGAAGCTTTCTTT	CASSEWTVRDTEAFF
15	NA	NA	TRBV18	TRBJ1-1	TGTGCCAGCTCACCACCCGCAGCCGGGAACACTGAAGCTTTCTTT	CASSPPAAGNTEAFF
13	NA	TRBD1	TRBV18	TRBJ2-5	TGTGCCAGCTCATTGGGACAGCAAGAGACCCAGTACTTC	CASSLGQQETQYF
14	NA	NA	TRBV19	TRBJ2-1	TGTGCCAGCCAGACCGGGCCGAGGGTCGGTGAGCAGTTCTTC	CASQTGPRVGEQFF
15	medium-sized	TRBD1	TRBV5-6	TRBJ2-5	TGTGCCAGCAGCTTGCCGGACAGGGTTCGGGAGACCCAGTACTTC	CASSLPDRVRETQYF
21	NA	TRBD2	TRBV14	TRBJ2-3	TGTGCCAGCAGCCAAGACTCGGCTAGCGGGAGGGTCTGGAGGGGCACAGATACGCAGTATTTT	CASSQDSASGRVWRGTDTQYF
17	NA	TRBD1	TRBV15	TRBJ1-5	TGTGCCACCAGCAGAGGACGTACAGGGGGCGCGTGGCAGCCCCAGCATTTT	CATSRGRTGGAWQPQHF